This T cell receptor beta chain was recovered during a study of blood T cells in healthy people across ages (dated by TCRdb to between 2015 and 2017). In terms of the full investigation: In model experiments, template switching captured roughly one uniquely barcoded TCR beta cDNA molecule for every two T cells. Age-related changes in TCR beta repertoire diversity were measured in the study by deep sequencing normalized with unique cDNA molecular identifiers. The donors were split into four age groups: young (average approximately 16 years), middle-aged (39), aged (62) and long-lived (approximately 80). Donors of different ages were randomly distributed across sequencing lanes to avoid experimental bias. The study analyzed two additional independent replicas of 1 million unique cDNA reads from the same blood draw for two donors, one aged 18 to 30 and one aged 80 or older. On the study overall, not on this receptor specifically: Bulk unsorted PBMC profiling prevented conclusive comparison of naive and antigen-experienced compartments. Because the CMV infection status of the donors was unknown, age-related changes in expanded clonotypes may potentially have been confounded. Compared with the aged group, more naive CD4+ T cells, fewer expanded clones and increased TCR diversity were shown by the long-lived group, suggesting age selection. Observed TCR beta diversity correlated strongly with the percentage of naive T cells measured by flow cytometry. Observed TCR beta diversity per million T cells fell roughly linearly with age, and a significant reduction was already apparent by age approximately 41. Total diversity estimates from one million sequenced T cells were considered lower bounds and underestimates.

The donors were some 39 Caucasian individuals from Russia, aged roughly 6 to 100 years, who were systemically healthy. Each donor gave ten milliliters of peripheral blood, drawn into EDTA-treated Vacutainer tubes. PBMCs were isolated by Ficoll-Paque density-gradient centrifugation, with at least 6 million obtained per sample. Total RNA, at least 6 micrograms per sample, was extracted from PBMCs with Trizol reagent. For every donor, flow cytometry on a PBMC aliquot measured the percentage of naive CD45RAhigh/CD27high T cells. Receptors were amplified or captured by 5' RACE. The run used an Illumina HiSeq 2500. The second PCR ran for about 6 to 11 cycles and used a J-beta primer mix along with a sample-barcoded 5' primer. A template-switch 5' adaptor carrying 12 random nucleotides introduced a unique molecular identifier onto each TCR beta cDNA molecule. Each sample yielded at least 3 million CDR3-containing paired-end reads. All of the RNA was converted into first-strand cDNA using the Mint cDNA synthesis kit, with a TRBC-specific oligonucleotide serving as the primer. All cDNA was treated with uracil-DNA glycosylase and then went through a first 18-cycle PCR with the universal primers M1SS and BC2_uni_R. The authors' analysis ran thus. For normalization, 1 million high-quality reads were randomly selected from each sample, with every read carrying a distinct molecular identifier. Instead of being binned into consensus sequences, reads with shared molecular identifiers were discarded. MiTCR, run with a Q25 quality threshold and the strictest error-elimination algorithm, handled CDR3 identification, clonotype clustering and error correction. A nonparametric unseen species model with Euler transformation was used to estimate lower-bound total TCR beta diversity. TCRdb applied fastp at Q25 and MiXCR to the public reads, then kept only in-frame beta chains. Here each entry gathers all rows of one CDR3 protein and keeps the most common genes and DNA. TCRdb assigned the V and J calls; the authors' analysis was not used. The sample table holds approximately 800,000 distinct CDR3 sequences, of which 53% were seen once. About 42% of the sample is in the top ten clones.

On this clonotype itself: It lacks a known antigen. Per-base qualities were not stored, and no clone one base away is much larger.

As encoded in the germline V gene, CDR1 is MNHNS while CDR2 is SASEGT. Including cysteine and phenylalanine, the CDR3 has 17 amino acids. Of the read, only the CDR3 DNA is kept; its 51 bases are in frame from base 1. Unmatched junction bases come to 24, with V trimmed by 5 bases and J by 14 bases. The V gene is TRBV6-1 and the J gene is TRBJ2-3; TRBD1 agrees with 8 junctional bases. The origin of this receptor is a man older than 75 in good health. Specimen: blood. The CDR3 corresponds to CASSRSISGGAPRDAYF. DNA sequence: TGTGCCAGCAGTCGATCGATTTCAGGGGGCGCCCCCAGAGACGCGTATTTT.